The sequence of this TCR beta chain was determined in a study of blood T cell repertoires in COVID-19. At the level of the study: The United States, Italy and Spain supplied acute and convalescent COVID-19 samples. The analysed material was cDNA or gDNA that came from T cells, B-cell-depleted T cells, or PBMCs.

In the original analysis: Amplification of reference gene primers provided the estimated nucleated cell counts. Method: immunoSEQ multiplex PCR; TCRdb's copy keeps in-frame clones and lacks some. V and J calls and clone size are copied from that table; D and trimming were computed from the DNA. The sample includes about 28,000 clones, nearly 90% of them seen just once. Material for sequencing was peripheral blood. This receptor was identified in a human donor in a cohort sampled during active COVID-19.

For the CDR3, the DNA is TGTGCCAGCAGTTACGGAAGCGGACAGGTTTATGGCTACACCTTC. Residues: CASSYGSGQVYGYTF. The J gene is TRBJ1-2, the V gene TRBV6-5; the match to TRBD1 covers 7 bases. V trimming: 2 bases; J trimming: 5 bases; junction bases outside the gene matches: 8. The CDR3 is 15 amino acids. CDR1 is MNHEY, CDR2 SVGAGI, per germline.